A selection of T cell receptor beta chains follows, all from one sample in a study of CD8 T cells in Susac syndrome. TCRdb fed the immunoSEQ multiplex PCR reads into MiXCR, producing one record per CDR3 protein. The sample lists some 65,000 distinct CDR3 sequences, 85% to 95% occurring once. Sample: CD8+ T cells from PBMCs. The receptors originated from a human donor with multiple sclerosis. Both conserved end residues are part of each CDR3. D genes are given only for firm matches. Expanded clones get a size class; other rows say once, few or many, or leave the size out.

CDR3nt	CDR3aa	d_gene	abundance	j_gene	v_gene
TGCAGCGTGGAGGACAACAACTACACCTTC	CSVEDNNYTF	.	.	TRBJ1-2	TRBV29-1
TGTGCCAGCAGCTTAGTTAGCGGGAAAGGGATCCGGGTCATTCAGTACTTC	CASSLVSGKGIRVIQYF	TRBD2	.	TRBJ2-4	TRBV7-2
TGTGCCAGCAGCCTGAAGGGATTGGAAGCTTTCTTT	CASSLKGLEAFF	.	.	TRBJ1-1	TRBV12-3/TRBV12-4
TGTGCCAGCAGCACGGGGACTAGCGGAGTATCGGAGACCCAGTACTTC	CASSTGTSGVSETQYF	TRBD2	.	TRBJ2-5	TRBV9
TGTGCCACCAGTGACCTTGACACGGGAGGAGGCTACACCTTC	CATSDLDTGGGYTF	.	.	TRBJ1-2	TRBV24-1
TGTGCCAGCAGCTTGGACTACTCGGGCTACACCTTC	CASSLDYSGYTF	.	.	TRBJ1-2	TRBV5-4
TGTGCCAGCAGCTTTCGGGCAGGAAGCACAGATACGCAGTATTTT	CASSFRAGSTDTQYF	.	.	TRBJ2-3	TRBV5-4
TGTGCCAGCAGCCTCAGCACAGATACGCAGTATTTT	CASSLSTDTQYF	.	.	TRBJ2-3	TRBV7-9
TGTGCCAGCAGCTTATCAGGGGACAGCCTAAACTATGGCTACACCTTC	CASSLSGDSLNYGYTF	TRBD1	.	TRBJ1-2	TRBV7-9
TGCAGCGTTGAGGGGGGTCTCGGCAATGAGCAGTTCTTC	CSVEGGLGNEQFF	.	few	TRBJ2-1	TRBV29-1
TGTGCCTTGCGAGGGGGAATCTACGAGCAGTACTTC	CALRGGIYEQYF	.	.	TRBJ2-7	TRBV2
TGCGCCAGCAGCCAAGACAGGCAGGGGAATTCACCCCTCCACTTT	CASSQDRQGNSPLHF	.	.	TRBJ1-6	TRBV4-3
TGTGCCAGCAGCCCCATGACAGGGATGAACACTGAAGCTTTCTTT	CASSPMTGMNTEAFF	TRBD1	.	TRBJ1-1	TRBV3-1
TGTGCCAGCACCCCACCAGGGCGGCCAGCTCGTGGTTCGGGGGAGCTGTTTTTT	CASTPPGRPARGSGELFF	.	.	TRBJ2-2	TRBV13
TGCAGCGTTGATAACTATGGCTACACCTTC	CSVDNYGYTF	.	.	TRBJ1-2	TRBV29-1
TGTGCCAGCAGCTTAGAATTCGAGCAGTACTTC	CASSLEFEQYF	.	.	TRBJ2-7	TRBV7-8